This T cell receptor (beta chain) emerged from a study of vaccination and CD4 T cells after COVID-19. The treatment is: approximately nine-day PBMC culture with coronavirus spike peptide pools or control peptides (ViraFEST assay). The CDR3 extends over 17 amino acids. The J segment lost 7 bases and the V segment lost 2 bases, leaving 14 bases of the junction unmatched. Per the germline V gene, CDR1 is MNHNS and CDR2 is SASEGT. Cultured CD4+ T cell DNA was sequenced using the Oncomine TCR Beta short-read assay. MiXCR, applied by TCRdb to the PCR reads, yields one record per CDR3 protein. Here the sample spans about 15,000 distinct CDR3 sequences, about two fifths being singletons. Note on this clonotype: As yet, its antigen is unknown.

Sequences were derived from CD4+ T cells from blood, cultured in vitro, sampled before SARS-CoV-2 vaccination. The V and J genes are TRBV6-1 and TRBJ2-7; 10 bases fit TRBD1. This TCR came from a human donor who had recovered from COVID-19. The CDR3 DNA is TGTGCCAGCAGTGAACGATTATCCGGGACAGGGGCTAGGGAGCAGTACTTC. Translation: CASSERLSGTGAREQYF.